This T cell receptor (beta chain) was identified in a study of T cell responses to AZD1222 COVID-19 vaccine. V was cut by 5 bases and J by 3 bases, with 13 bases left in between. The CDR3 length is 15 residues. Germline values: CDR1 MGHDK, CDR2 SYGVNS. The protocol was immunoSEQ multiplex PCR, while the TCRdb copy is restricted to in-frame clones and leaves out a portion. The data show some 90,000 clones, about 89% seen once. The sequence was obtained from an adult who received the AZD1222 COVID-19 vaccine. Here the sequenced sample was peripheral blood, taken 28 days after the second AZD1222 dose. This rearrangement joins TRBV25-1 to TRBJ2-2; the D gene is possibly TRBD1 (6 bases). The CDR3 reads CASSLHRVDTGELFF. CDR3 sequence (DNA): TGTGCCAGCAGTCTTCACAGGGTTGACACCGGGGAGCTGTTTTTT. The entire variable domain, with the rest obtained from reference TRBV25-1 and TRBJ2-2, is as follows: EADIYQTPRYLVIGTGKKITLECSQTMGHDKMYWYQQDPGMELHLIHYSYGVNSTEKGDLSSESTVSRIRTEHFPLTLESARPSHTSQYLCASSLHRVDTGELFFGEGSRLTVL.